The TCR beta chain under discussion was sequenced for a study of blood T cell repertoires in COVID-19. Profiled with immunoSEQ multiplex PCR; TCRdb holds only in-frame clones, not every one. The repertoire holds around 260,000 clones, with about 85% as singletons. With V trimmed by 7 bases and J by 9 bases, 9 bases remained unmatched. CDR3 length: 14 amino acids. Germline CDR1 reads SGHVS; CDR2 reads FNYEAQ. The rearrangement joins TRBV7-6 to TRBJ2-1; 10 positions agree with TRBD2. Sequencing was done on a sample of peripheral blood. The receptor comes from a man between 60 and 75 years old who had recovered from COVID-19. CDR3 sequence: CASKKRGGIGEQFF. The CDR3, as DNA: TGTGCCAGCAAAAAGCGGGGGGGAATTGGTGAGCAGTTCTTC.